The 5 T cell receptor beta chains below all came from one sample that was sequenced in a study of CD8 T cells in ankylosing spondylitis. TCRdb re-analysed the 5' RACE reads in MiXCR, keeping a single row per CDR3 protein. In the table there are 350,000 to 450,000 distinct CDR3 sequences, roughly 20% of which are singletons. Sequencing input: blood, either unsorted or a sorted T cell fraction (not recorded which). These receptors originate from a male donor with ankylosing spondylitis or in good health (not recorded which).

This chain joins TRBV6-1 and TRBJ2-5; TRBD2 might be the D (7 bases). This CDR3 region has 16 residues. In germline, CDR1 is MNHNS, CDR2 SASEGT. V lost 6 bases to trimming and J lost 5 bases, with 22 bases between them. The CDR3 sequence is CASSPMIGGARETQYF. The CDR3 bases are TGTGCCAGCAGCCCCATGATTGGGGGGGCGAGGGAGACCCAGTACTTC.

The genes are TRBV9 and TRBJ2-1; 9 bases are a match to TRBD2. The CDR3 totals 16 residues. V was pared by 5 bases and J by 0 bases, with 6 bases of the junction left unmatched. Germline lookup yields CDR1 SGDLS and CDR2 YYNGEE. The CDR3 bases are TGTGCCAGCAGTGGAATTAGCGGGGGCTCCTACAATGAGCAGTTCTTC. This encodes CASSGISGGSYNEQFF. The variable domain in full, completed from reference TRBV9 and TRBJ2-1, reads DSGVTQTPKHLITATGQRVTLRCSPRSGDLSVYWYQQSLDQGLQFLIQYYNGEERAKGNILERFSAQQFPDLHSELNLSSLELGDSALYFCASSGISGGSYNEQFFGPGTRLTVL.

The V and J genes are TRBV20-1 and TRBJ2-1, with D unclear. CDR1 is DFQATT, CDR2 SNEGSKA, per germline (reference sequence). With 1 base removed from V and 0 bases from J, the gap between germline ends came to 10 bases. The CDR3 extends over 15 amino acids. CDR3: CSARGRIDSYNEQFF. In nucleotides, the CDR3 is TGCAGTGCTAGAGGCAGAATTGACTCCTACAATGAGCAGTTCTTC.

This sequence joins TRBV6-5 and TRBJ2-2; TRBD1 is a possible D gene (5 bases). This CDR3 has 15 amino acids. Deletions cut 2 bases from V and 4 bases from J, with 11 bases between. Germline V CDR1 and CDR2: MNHEY, SVGAGI. DNA of the CDR3: TGTGCCAGCAGTTACGGGCAGGGTGGCACCGGGGAGCTGTTTTTT. Translating it yields CASSYGQGGTGELFF.

CDR3 nucleotides: TGTGCCAGCAGCCCATGGGCAGACTATCCCACAGATACGCAGTATTTT. The encoded protein is CASSPWADYPTDTQYF. The chain uses TRBV5-6 and TRBJ2-3; weak D call: TRBD2 (5 bases). In germline, CDR1 is SGHDT, CDR2 YYEEEE. The V and J ends lost 4 bases and 2 bases respectively, with 17 bases between them. CDR3 length: 16 residues.